This passage covers 10 T cell receptor beta chains from one sample sequenced in a study of blood T cells in healthy people across ages. The use of a sample-barcoded 5' primer and a J-beta primer mix characterized a second PCR of roughly 7 to 12 cycles. TCRdb re-called the 5' RACE reads with MiXCR, one entry per CDR3 protein. The sample has 1.5 million or so distinct CDR3 sequences; roughly 45% are singletons. Sequenced sample: blood. These receptors were obtained from a woman aged 18-29 years in good health.

The V call is TRBV9, the J call TRBJ2-7; the D is unclear. CDR1 and CDR2 (germline): SGDLS, YYNGEE. V was pared by 4 bases and J by 4 bases, with 12 bases between. CDR3 length: 13 residues. CDR3 sequence: CASSSTPVYEQYF. CDR3 nucleotide sequence: TGTGCCAGCAGCTCAACCCCAGTTTACGAGCAGTACTTC.

This chain joins TRBV15 and TRBJ2-3; the D call may be TRBD1 or TRBD2 (5 bases each). The CDR3 runs to 17 residues. The germline V and J ends were trimmed by 1 base and 2 bases, with 16 bases remaining between them. Germline CDR1 is LNHNV and CDR2 is YYDKDF (reference sequence). The CDR3 protein is CATSRVAPGPTTDTQYF. CDR3 bases: TGTGCCACCAGCAGAGTAGCCCCGGGACCTACCACAGATACGCAGTATTTT.

The chain employs TRBV12-3 or TRBV12-4 and TRBJ2-1; TRBD1 agrees at 8 bases. The CDR3 has 14 amino acids. With V trimmed by 3 bases and J by 9 bases, 7 bases remained unmatched. DNA of the CDR3: TGTGCCAGCAGTTTGGACAGGGTCGACTTTGAGCAGTTCTTC. This encodes CASSLDRVDFEQFF.

The V gene is TRBV3-1, the J gene TRBJ2-3; 12 positions match TRBD2. Losses at the gene ends were 6 bases for V and 2 bases for J; bases not matched to a gene: 3. This CDR3 is 15 amino acids long. From germline, CDR1 is LGHDT and CDR2 YNNKEL (reference sequence). The CDR3 sequence is CASRPSGRATDTQYF. CDR3 coding DNA: TGTGCCAGCAGACCTAGCGGGAGGGCCACAGATACGCAGTATTTT.

There are many counts of this clonotype. The J gene is TRBJ2-1, the V gene TRBV27; perhaps TRBD2 as D (7 bases). Germline V CDR1 and CDR2: MNHEY, SMNVEV (reference sequence). V gave up 7 bases and J gave up 5 bases, with 24 bases separating them. The CDR3 is made up of 17 amino acids. The CDR3 bases are TGTGCCAGCACCAATAGAGGGGGGGGGACGACCCACAATGAGCAGTTCTTC. Protein sequence: CASTNRGGGTTHNEQFF.

As for this clonotype: A read error may produce the germline difference seen at one junction end. The J gene is TRBJ2-4, the V gene TRBV20-1; 7 bases are shared with TRBD1. CDR1 is DFQATT and CDR2 is SNEGSKA in the germline V gene (reference sequence). The CDR3 extends over 17 amino acids. Written as DNA, the CDR3 is TGCAGTGCTGGAGACAGGGCTAATCAGGGGGCCAAAAACATTCAGTACTTC. It is translated as CSAGDRANQGAKNIQYF.

This clonotype has only a few counts. The rearrangement uses TRBV7-2 and TRBJ2-2; 7 positions agree with TRBD1. V shed 2 bases, J shed 4 bases, and the junction held 4 bases outside the gene matches. This CDR3 has 15 residues. CDR1 is SGHTA, CDR2 FQGNSA, per germline. DNA for the CDR3: TGTGCCAGCAGCTTAACCGGGACAGCCACCGGGGAGCTGTTTTTT. Its protein product is CASSLTGTATGELFF.

This chain connects TRBV19 to TRBJ1-6, with 8 bases lining up with TRBD1. Germline V gene data show CDR1 as LNHDA and CDR2 as SQIVND (reference sequence). Trimming at V came to 7 bases and at J to 5 bases, leaving 7 bases not matched to a gene. The CDR3 sequence is 15 residues long. The CDR3 nucleotides read TGTGCCAGTACTCCGACAGGGGACAATAATTCACCCCTCCACTTT. Amino acid sequence: CASTPTGDNNSPLHF.

The CDR3 sequence: CASSGLMSSYNEQYF. As DNA, the CDR3 is TGTGCCAGCAGCGGACTTATGAGCTCCTACAATGAGCAGTACTTC. The rearrangement uses TRBV7-9 and TRBJ2-1, with D perhaps TRBD2 (5 bases). The assigned J gene may be wrong: the sequence end matches TRBJ2-7 better. Germline V CDR1 and CDR2: SEHNR, FQNEAQ (reference sequence). The CDR3 loop spans 15 amino acids.

J is TRBJ1-5 and V is TRBV6-1; 8 bases line up with TRBD1. CDR1 and CDR2 (germline): MNHNS, SASEGT. The ends lost 6 bases at V and 1 base at J; junction bases unmatched: 5. CDR3 length: 15 residues. CDR3 protein: CASSARQGSNQPQHF. CDR3 bases: TGTGCCAGCAGCGCAAGACAGGGGAGCAATCAGCCCCAGCATTTT.